This T cell receptor (beta chain) comes out of a study of blood T cell repertoires in COVID-19. Study information: Some COVID-19 samples were acute and others convalescent; all came from the United States, Italy and Spain.

The Seattle site enrolled patients during active infection and followed them longitudinally. Methods used by the authors: Reference gene primer amplification gave estimated nucleated cell counts. The repertoire was sequenced with immunoSEQ multiplex PCR; TCRdb's copy has only in-frame clones and lacks some. The V and J calls and clone size were taken over from that table, and D and trimming were inferred from the DNA. The sample lists 250,000 or so clones; approximately 90% were seen once. From germline, CDR1 is SNHLY and CDR2 FYNNEI. V was clipped by 2 bases and J by 3 bases, with 8 bases between them. The CDR3 has 13 residues. This clone was observed once.

The receptor's source is a woman aged 25 to 39 with COVID-19, enrolled during active disease. The J gene is TRBJ2-7, the V gene TRBV2; D remains unclear. The sequencing input was peripheral blood. In DNA, the CDR3 is TGTGCCAGCAGTGAAACGCCAGACTACGAGCAGTACTTC. Translation: CASSETPDYEQYF.